There are many counts of the clone carrying this T cell receptor (beta chain). This specimen comes from a study of low-dose radiotherapy and immunotherapy resistance in tumors. cDNA synthesis used a TRAV/TRBV-specific primer set for both chains. An approximately 19-cycle PCR with a constant-region primer and V-primer adapter amplified TCRs. TCRdb analysed the reads with MiXCR anew, one entry per CDR3 protein. The data contain roughly 76,000 distinct CDR3 sequences, 18% of them seen just once; the ten biggest clones take up around 6.3%. Sample time point: before trial treatment. Per the germline V gene, CDR1 is DFQATT and CDR2 is SNEGSKA (reference sequence). V was trimmed by 0 bases and J by 6 bases, leaving 15 bases between them. The CDR3 extends over 15 amino acids.

The receptor comes from a male donor with prostate cancer. The source material was PBMCs, sampled before treatment. The V and J genes are TRBV20-1 and TRBJ1-5; D gene uncertain. DNA for the CDR3: TGCAGTGCTAGAGAGGGAACAGTTCCTGGTCAGCCCCAGCATTTT. Translated, it gives CSAREGTVPGQPQHF.